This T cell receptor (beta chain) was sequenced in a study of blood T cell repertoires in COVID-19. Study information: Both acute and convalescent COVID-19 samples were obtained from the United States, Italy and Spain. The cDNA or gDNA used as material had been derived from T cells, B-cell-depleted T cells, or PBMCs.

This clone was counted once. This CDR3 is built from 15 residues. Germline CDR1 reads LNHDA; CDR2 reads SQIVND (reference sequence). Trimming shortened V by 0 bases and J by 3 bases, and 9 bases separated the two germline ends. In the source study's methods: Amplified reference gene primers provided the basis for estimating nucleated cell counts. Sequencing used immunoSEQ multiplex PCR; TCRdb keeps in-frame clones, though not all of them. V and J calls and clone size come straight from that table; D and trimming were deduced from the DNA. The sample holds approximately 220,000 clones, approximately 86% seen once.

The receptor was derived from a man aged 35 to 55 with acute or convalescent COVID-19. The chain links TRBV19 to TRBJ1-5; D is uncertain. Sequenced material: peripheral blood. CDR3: CASSIDGVDNQPQHF. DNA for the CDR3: TGTGCCAGTAGTATAGACGGGGTCGACAATCAGCCCCAGCATTTT.